This is a list of T cell receptor beta chains from one sample in a study of cytomegalovirus exposure and HLA in healthy donors. The method was immunoSEQ multiplex PCR; TCRdb's version includes in-frame clones alone and lacks a portion of them. Among over 150,000 clones listed, around 72% were seen once. Sequences were obtained from PBMCs. The source of these receptors is a woman aged 45-60 years in good health and CMV-seropositive. CDR3s include the opening cysteine and the closing phenylalanine or tryptophan. A D gene is named only where the DNA matches it firmly. For some rows the clone size is stated as once, few or many, or as a class when expanded; others skip it.

clone size: -
CDR3 length: 12
D gene: -
J gene: TRBJ2-7
V gene: TRBV7-2
CDR3 DNA: TGTGCCAGCAGCTTTGCATCCTACGAGCAGTACTTC
CDR3 protein: CASSFASYEQYF

clone size: -
CDR3 length: 12
D gene: -
J gene: TRBJ2-5
V gene: TRBV28
CDR3 DNA: TGTGCCAGCAGCTTACCCCTAGAGACCCAGTACTTC
CDR3 protein: CASSLPLETQYF

clone size: -
CDR3 length: 15
D gene: -
J gene: TRBJ1-4
V gene: TRBV28
CDR3 DNA: TGTGCCAGCCGGGGCGGGAGGGAGTCCTTTGAAAAACTGTTTTTT
CDR3 protein: CASRGGRESFEKLFF

clone size: -
CDR3 length: 16
D gene: TRBD1
J gene: TRBJ2-2
V gene: TRBV2
CDR3 DNA: TGTGCCAGCAGTACCGCCTTGGCAGGGGGCGGCGGGGAGCTGTTTTTT
CDR3 protein: CASSTALAGGGGELFF

clone size: -
CDR3 length: 19
D gene: TRBD2
J gene: TRBJ2-7
V gene: TRBV10-2
CDR3 DNA: TGCGCCAGCAGTGAGTCGATGGCACTAGCGGGGGATAGCTCCTACGAGCAGTACTTC
CDR3 protein: CASSESMALAGDSSYEQYF

clone size: once
CDR3 length: 10
D gene: -
J gene: TRBJ2-5
V gene: TRBV28
CDR3 DNA: TGTGCCAGCAGTTCCAGGCCCCAGTACTTC
CDR3 protein: CASSSRPQYF

clone size: -
CDR3 length: 11
D gene: TRBD1
J gene: TRBJ1-2
V gene: TRBV6-1
CDR3 DNA: TGTGCCAGTTCAGGGGGTAGCGGCTACACCTTC
CDR3 protein: CASSGGSGYTF

clone size: -
CDR3 length: 14
D gene: TRBD1
J gene: TRBJ1-2
V gene: TRBV18
CDR3 DNA: TGTGCCAGCTCACCAGGACAGGGGGAAGGTGGCTACACCTTC
CDR3 protein: CASSPGQGEGGYTF

clone size: once
CDR3 length: 15
D gene: TRBD2
J gene: TRBJ2-3
V gene: TRBV9
CDR3 DNA: TGTGCCAGCAGTACCCGGGGGGGCCGGGCAGATACGCAGTATTTT
CDR3 protein: CASSTRGGRADTQYF

clone size: -
CDR3 length: 17
D gene: -
J gene: TRBJ2-7
V gene: TRBV28
CDR3 DNA: TGTGCCAGCAGTTTTGTTCCCCAGGGGCGTTTGTCCTACGAGCAGTACTTC
CDR3 protein: CASSFVPQGRLSYEQYF

clone size: -
CDR3 length: 18
D gene: -
J gene: TRBJ2-6
V gene: TRBV10-3
CDR3 DNA: TGTGCCGCCGAGACAGGCTCCGCGTCTCTCTCTGGGGCCAACGGCCTGACTTTC
CDR3 protein: CAAETGSASLSGANGLTF

clone size: -
CDR3 length: 14
D gene: TRBD2
J gene: TRBJ2-3
V gene: TRBV11-1
CDR3 DNA: TGTGCCAGCAGCTCGGGGGGGTACACAGATACACAGTATTTT
CDR3 protein: CASSSGGYTDTQYF

clone size: few
CDR3 length: 16
D gene: -
J gene: TRBJ1-5
V gene: TRBV19
CDR3 DNA: TGTGCCAGTAGTCCCCGAAGCTTGTATAGCAATCAGCCCCAGCATTTT
CDR3 protein: CASSPRSLYSNQPQHF

clone size: few
CDR3 length: 11
D gene: -
J gene: TRBJ1-1
V gene: TRBV2
CDR3 DNA: TGTGCCAGCAGTTTACAGATTCGTGCTTTCTTT
CDR3 protein: CASSLQIRAFF

clone size: -
CDR3 length: 16
D gene: -
J gene: TRBJ1-6
V gene: TRBV12-5
CDR3 DNA: TGTGCTAGTGGTTTTCCTAGGACGGTAGGGGATTCACCCCTCCACTTT
CDR3 protein: CASGFPRTVGDSPLHF

clone size: -
CDR3 length: 15
D gene: -
J gene: TRBJ2-7
V gene: TRBV19
CDR3 DNA: TGTGCCAGTAGTCCTTCCGGGAGCCAAAGATACGAGCAGTACTTC
CDR3 protein: CASSPSGSQRYEQYF